This T cell receptor beta chain appears in the sequencing data of a study of chemoradiotherapy in HPV16-positive cancers. On the study more broadly: Candidate HPV-specific T-cell clones and common TCR motifs came from functional assays in a couple of HPV16-positive patients.

Regarding this clone: Antigen specificity is unknown.

This table comes from immunoSEQ multiplex PCR, and its TCRdb copy is limited to in-frame clones, with some not included. The table includes approximately 29,000 clones, more than 75% detected once. Findings and limits, study-wide: Candidate HPV-specific clones and E7-related TCR motifs grew in tumor during treatment. In HPV16-positive patients, HPV-responsive T-cell expansion tracked better recurrence-free survival.

This CDR3 region has 12 residues. Trimming stripped 2 bases from V and 5 bases from J, with 7 bases between. Germline V gives CDR1 SGHRS, CDR2 YFSETQ. The receptor comes from a human donor with HPV-associated anogenital cancer. The specimen comprised blood, sampled from a patient who underwent chemoradiotherapy. The chain employs TRBV5-1 and TRBJ1-1; no clear D gene. Here the CDR3 reads CASSFSNTEAFF. The CDR3, as DNA: TGCGCCAGCAGCTTTAGTAATACTGAAGCTTTCTTT.